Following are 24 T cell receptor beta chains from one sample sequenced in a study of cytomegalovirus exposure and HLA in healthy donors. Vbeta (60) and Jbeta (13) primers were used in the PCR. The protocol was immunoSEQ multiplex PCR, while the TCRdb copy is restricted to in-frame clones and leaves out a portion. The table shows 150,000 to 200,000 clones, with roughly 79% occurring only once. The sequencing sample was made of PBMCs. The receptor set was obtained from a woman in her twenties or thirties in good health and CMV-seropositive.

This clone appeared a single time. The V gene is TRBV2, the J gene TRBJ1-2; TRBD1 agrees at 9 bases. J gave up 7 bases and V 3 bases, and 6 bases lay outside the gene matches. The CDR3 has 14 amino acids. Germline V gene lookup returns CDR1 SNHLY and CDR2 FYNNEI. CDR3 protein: CASSDETGGGGYTF. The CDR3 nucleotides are TGTGCCAGCAGTGACGAGACAGGGGGTGGTGGCTACACCTTC.

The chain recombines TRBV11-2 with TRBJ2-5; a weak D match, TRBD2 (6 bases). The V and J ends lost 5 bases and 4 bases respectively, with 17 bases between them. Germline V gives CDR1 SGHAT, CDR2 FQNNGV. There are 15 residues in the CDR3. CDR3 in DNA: TGTGCCAGCAGCACAATGGACTACGAGGGAGAGACCCAGTACTTC. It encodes CASSTMDYEGETQYF. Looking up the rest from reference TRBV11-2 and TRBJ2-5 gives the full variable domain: EAGVAQSPRYKIIEKRQSVAFWCNPISGHATLYWYQQILGQGPKLLIQFQNNGVVDDSQLPKDRFSAERLKGVDSTLKIQPAKLEDSAVYLCASSTMDYEGETQYFGPGTRLLVL.

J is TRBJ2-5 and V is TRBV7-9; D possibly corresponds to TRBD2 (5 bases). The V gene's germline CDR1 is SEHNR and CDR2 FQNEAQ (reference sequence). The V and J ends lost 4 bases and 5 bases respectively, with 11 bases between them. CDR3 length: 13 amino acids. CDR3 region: CASSWAEVETQYF. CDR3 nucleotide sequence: TGTGCCAGCAGCTGGGCGGAGGTTGAGACCCAGTACTTC.

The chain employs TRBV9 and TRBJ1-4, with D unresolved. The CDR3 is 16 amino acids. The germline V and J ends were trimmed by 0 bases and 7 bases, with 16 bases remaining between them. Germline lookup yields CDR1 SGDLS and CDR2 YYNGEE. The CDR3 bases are TGTGCCAGCAGCGTAGGAGTCTCACTAGAGGGTGAAAAACTGTTTTTT. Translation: CASSVGVSLEGEKLFF. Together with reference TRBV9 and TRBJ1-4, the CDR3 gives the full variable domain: DSGVTQTPKHLITATGQRVTLRCSPRSGDLSVYWYQQSLDQGLQFLIQYYNGEERAKGNILERFSAQQFPDLHSELNLSSLELGDSALYFCASSVGVSLEGEKLFFGSGTQLSVL.

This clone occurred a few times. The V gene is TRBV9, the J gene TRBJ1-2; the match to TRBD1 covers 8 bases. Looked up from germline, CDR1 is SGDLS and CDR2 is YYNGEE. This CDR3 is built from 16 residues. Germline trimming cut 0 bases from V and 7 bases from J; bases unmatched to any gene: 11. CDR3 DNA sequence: TGTGCCAGCAGCGTAGCCTCGGGGCAGGGGGCTGGTGGCTACACCTTC. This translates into CASSVASGQGAGGYTF.

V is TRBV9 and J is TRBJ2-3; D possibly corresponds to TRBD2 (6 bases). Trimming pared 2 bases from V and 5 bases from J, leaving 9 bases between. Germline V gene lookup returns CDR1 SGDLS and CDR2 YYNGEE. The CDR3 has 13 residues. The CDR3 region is CASSVRRGDTQYF. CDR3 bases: TGTGCCAGCAGCGTCAGGAGGGGAGATACGCAGTATTTT.

This CDR3 reads CASSLASDRGGAEAFF. CDR3 DNA: TGCGCCAGCAGCTTGGCCTCGGACCGCGGAGGGGCTGAAGCTTTCTTT. The chain combines TRBV5-1 with TRBJ1-1, with D possibly TRBD1 on 5 matching bases. Germline lookup yields CDR1 SGHRS and CDR2 YFSETQ. The ends were cut back, 0 bases at V and 6 bases at J, with 18 bases in the middle. The CDR3 runs 16 residues.

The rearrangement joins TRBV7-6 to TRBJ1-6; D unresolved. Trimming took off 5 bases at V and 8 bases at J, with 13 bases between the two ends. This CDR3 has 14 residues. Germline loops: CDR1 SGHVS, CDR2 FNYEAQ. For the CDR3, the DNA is TGTGCCAGCAGCGCCCTGGCTTTGGATTCACCCCTCCACTTT. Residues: CASSALALDSPLHF.

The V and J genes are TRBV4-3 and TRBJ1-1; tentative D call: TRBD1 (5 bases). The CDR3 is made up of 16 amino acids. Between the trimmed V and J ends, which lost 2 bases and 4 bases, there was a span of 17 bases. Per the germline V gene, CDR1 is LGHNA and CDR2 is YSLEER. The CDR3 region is CASSQQVGGLITEAFF. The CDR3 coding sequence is TGCGCCAGCAGCCAACAGGTGGGGGGTCTAATCACTGAAGCTTTCTTT.

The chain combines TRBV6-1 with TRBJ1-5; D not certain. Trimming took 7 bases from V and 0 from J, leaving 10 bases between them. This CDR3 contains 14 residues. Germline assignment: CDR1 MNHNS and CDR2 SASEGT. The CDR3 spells CASTPMSSNQPQHF. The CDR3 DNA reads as TGTGCCAGCACCCCTATGAGTAGCAATCAGCCCCAGCATTTT.

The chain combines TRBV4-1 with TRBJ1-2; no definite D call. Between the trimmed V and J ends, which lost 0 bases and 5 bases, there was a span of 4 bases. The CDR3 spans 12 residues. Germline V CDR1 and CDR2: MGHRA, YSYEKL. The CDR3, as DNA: TGCGCCAGCAGCCAAGATCATTATGGCTACACCTTC. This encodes CASSQDHYGYTF.

The CDR3 spells CASSQGTEGYSEAFF. The CDR3 DNA is TGCGCCAGCAGCCAAGGGACAGAGGGGTACAGTGAAGCTTTCTTT. The V gene is TRBV4-3, the J gene TRBJ1-1, with D maybe TRBD1 (6 bases). V was cut by 1 base and J by 7 bases, with 16 bases left in between. The CDR3 is made up of 15 amino acids. From germline, CDR1 is LGHNA and CDR2 YSLEER.

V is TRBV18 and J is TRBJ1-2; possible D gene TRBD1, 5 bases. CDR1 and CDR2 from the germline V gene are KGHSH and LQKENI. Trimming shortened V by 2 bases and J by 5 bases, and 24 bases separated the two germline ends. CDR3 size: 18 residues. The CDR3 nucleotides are TGTGCCAGCTCACCAACCCGGGACTCCCTCCTCCGCGGGTATGGCTACACCTTC. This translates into CASSPTRDSLLRGYGYTF.

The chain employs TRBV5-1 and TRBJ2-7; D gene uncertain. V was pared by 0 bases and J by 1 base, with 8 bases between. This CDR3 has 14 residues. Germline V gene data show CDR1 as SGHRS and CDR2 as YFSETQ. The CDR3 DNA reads TGCGCCAGCAGCTTGGGGCAGGCTTCCTACGAGCAGTACTTC. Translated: CASSLGQASYEQYF.

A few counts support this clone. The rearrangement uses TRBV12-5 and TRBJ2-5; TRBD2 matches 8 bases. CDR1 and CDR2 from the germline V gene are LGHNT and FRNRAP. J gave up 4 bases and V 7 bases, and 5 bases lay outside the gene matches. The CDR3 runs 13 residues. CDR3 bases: TGTGCTAGTGCCCCCAGCGGGGGAGAGACCCAGTACTTC. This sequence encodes CASAPSGGETQYF.

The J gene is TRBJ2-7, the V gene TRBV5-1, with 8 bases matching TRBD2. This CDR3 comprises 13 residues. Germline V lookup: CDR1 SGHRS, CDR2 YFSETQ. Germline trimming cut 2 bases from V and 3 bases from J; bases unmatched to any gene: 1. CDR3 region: CASSLLADYEQYF. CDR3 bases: TGCGCCAGCAGCTTACTAGCGGACTACGAGCAGTACTTC.

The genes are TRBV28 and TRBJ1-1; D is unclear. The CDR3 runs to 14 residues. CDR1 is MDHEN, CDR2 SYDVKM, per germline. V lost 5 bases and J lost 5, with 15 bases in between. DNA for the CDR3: TGTGCCAGCAGTACCCGTGAAGGGAGGACTGAAGCTTTCTTT. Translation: CASSTREGRTEAFF.

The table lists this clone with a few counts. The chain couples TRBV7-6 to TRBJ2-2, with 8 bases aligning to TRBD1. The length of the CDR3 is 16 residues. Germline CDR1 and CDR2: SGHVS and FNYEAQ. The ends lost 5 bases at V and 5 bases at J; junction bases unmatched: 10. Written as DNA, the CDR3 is TGTGCCAGCAGCCCTAGCCAGGGGGCGAGGACCGGGGAGCTGTTTTTT. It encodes CASSPSQGARTGELFF.

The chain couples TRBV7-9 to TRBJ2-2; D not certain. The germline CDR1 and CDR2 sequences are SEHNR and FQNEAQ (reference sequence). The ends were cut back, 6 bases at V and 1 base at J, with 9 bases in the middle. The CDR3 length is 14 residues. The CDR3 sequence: CASSSTRNTGELFF. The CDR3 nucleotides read TGTGCCAGCAGTTCCACAAGGAACACCGGGGAGCTGTTTTTT.

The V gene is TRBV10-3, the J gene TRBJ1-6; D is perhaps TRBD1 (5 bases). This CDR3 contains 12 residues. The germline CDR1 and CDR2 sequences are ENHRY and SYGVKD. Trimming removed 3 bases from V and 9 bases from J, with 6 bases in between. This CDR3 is CAISEGVSPLHF. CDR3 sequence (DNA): TGTGCCATCAGTGAAGGGGTTTCACCCCTCCACTTT.

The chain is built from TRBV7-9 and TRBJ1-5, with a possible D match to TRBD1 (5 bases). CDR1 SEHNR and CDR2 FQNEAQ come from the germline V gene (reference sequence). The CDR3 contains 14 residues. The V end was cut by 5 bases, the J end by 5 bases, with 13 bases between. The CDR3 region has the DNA TGTGCCAGCAGCCTTCAGGGAGGGGATCAGCCCCAGCATTTT. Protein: CASSLQGGDQPQHF.

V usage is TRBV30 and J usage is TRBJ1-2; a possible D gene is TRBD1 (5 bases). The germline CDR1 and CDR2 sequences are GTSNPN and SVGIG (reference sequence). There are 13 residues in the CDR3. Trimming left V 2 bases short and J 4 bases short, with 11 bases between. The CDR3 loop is CAWSTQVIYGYTF. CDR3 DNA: TGTGCCTGGAGTACACAGGTTATCTATGGCTACACCTTC.

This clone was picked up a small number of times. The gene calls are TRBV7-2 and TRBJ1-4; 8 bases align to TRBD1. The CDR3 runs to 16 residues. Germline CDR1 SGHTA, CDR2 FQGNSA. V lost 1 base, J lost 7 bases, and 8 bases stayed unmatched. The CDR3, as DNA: TGTGCCAGCAGCTTAGTATCCGGACAGGGTGGTGAAAAACTGTTTTTT. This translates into CASSLVSGQGGEKLFF.

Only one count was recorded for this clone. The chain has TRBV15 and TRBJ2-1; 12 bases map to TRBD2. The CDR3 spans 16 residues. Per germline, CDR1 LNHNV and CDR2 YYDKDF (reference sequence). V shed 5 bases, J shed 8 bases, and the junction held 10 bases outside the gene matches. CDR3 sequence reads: CATSYGLAGRFDEQFF. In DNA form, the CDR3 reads TGTGCCACCAGCTATGGACTAGCGGGGAGGTTCGATGAGCAGTTCTTC.